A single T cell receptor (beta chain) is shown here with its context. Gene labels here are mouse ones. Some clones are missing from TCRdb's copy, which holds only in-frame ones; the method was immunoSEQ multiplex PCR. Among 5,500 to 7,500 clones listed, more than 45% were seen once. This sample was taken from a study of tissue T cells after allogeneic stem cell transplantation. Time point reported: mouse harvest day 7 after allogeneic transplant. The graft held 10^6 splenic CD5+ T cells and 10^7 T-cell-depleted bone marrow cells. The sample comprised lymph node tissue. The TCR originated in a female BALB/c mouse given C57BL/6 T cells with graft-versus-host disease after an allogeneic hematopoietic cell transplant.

Incomplete CDR3 DNA: TGTGCCAGCAGTCAGGGACAGTATGAACAGTAC. Translation gives CASSQGQYEQY. In full, the CDR3 reads CASSQGQYEQYF. V gene TRBV26 combines with J gene TRBJ2-7; 7 bases agree with TRBD1. The read halts 1 residue ahead of the CDR3 end, with the missing end drawn from the germline J gene. This CDR3 comprises 12 residues. Germline V gives CDR1 KGHPV, CDR2 FQNQEV (reference sequence). The ends lost 4 bases at V and 4 bases at J; junction bases unmatched: 1.